These 13 T cell receptor beta chains originate from one sample sequenced in a study of shared clonotypes between healthy human individuals. TCRdb's copy holds only in-frame clones and misses some; the assay was immunoSEQ multiplex PCR. The sample records 2,500,000 or so clones, roughly 90% being singletons. What was sequenced was naive CD4+ T cells from PBMCs. Indicated subset: CD45RA+ positively selected. The receptors stem from a young man in good health. Some clones in this sample may be carry-over from other donors' samples.

The rearrangement links TRBV5-1 to TRBJ2-5; a possible D gene is TRBD2 (5 bases). The V gene lost 4 bases and the J gene lost 2 bases, with 15 bases spanning the gap. This CDR3 contains 15 residues. Germline V gives CDR1 SGHRS, CDR2 YFSETQ. The CDR3 spells CASSLVWESQETQYF. CDR3 bases: TGCGCCAGCAGCCTCGTTTGGGAGAGTCAAGAGACCCAGTACTTC.

The rearrangement joins TRBV7-3 to TRBJ2-3; D is perhaps TRBD2 (6 bases). Germline CDR1 and CDR2: SGHTA and FQGTGA. Trimming removed 0 bases at V and 0 bases at J, with 19 bases between. The CDR3 runs to 19 residues. Here the CDR3 reads CASSLTLGPSASSTDTQYF. DNA of the CDR3: TGTGCCAGCAGCTTAACGTTAGGGCCTAGCGCATCTAGCACAGATACGCAGTATTTT.

V usage is TRBV6-1 and J usage is TRBJ1-4; maybe TRBD1 (5 bases). The V end lost 2 bases, the J end lost 6 bases, and 10 bases lay between the germline ends. CDR1 and CDR2 (germline): MNHNS, SASEGT. This CDR3 region has 14 residues. CDR3 sequence: CASSEWGVDEKLFF. The CDR3 DNA follows: TGTGCCAGCAGTGAATGGGGGGTCGATGAAAAACTGTTTTTT.

J is TRBJ2-6 and V is TRBV28; D remains unclear. The CDR3 totals 15 residues. V lost 1 base, J lost 4 bases, and 8 bases lay in between. Germline CDR1 MDHEN, CDR2 SYDVKM. The CDR3 bases are TGTGCCAGCAGTTTATACAAACTGGGGGCCAACGTCCTGACTTTC. It yields the protein CASSLYKLGANVLTF.

Written as DNA, the CDR3 is TGTGCCTGGAGCGAGGACTATCCAGGGGGGACCCAGTACTTC. Protein sequence: CAWSEDYPGGTQYF. V usage is TRBV30 and J usage is TRBJ2-5; a weak D match, TRBD1 (7 bases). Per the germline V gene, CDR1 is GTSNPN and CDR2 is SVGIG (reference sequence). V was clipped by 3 bases and J by 7 bases, with 18 bases between them. The CDR3 sequence is 14 residues long. The full variable domain, its missing parts supplied by reference TRBV30 and TRBJ2-5, is SQTIHQWPATLVQPVGSPLSLECTVEGTSNPNLYWYRQAAGRGLQLLFYSVGIGQISSEVPQNLSASRPQDRQFILSSKKLLLSDSGFYLCAWSEDYPGGTQYFGPGTRLLVL.

The chain combines TRBV4-2 with TRBJ2-7, with D hard to call. The germline V gene encodes CDR1 LGHNA and CDR2 YNFKEQ. With 0 bases removed from V and 1 base from J, the gap between germline ends came to 13 bases. This CDR3 has 16 amino acids. The CDR3 spells CASSQEPKTLSYEQYF. For the CDR3, the DNA is TGTGCCAGCAGCCAAGAGCCCAAAACCCTATCCTACGAGCAGTACTTC.

V and J are TRBV6-1 and TRBJ2-2; D may be TRBD2 (6 bases). CDR1 MNHNS and CDR2 SASEGT come from the germline V gene. Trimming left V 9 bases short and J 5 bases short, with 13 bases between. This CDR3 has 13 amino acids. As DNA, the CDR3 is TGTGCCAGTACCCCTGCGGGAACCGGGGAGCTGTTTTTT. Protein: CASTPAGTGELFF.

The V and J genes are TRBV15 and TRBJ2-5; D not certain. The CDR3 is 15 amino acids. Germline values: CDR1 LNHNV, CDR2 YYDKDF (reference sequence). Trimming stripped 1 base from V and 5 bases from J, with 14 bases between. CDR3 DNA: TGTGCCACCAGCAGAGGCAGTGGTCAGCCCGAGACCCAGTACTTC. Translating it yields CATSRGSGQPETQYF.

This clone was observed a single time. V is TRBV5-5 and J is TRBJ1-5, with D unclear. CDR1 SGHKS and CDR2 YYEKEE come from the germline V gene (reference sequence). Trimming took off 3 bases at V and 9 bases at J, with 13 bases between the two ends. The CDR3 loop spans 13 amino acids. In nucleotides, the CDR3 is TGTGCCAGCAGCTGGGTTTTCGGGAGGCCCCAGCATTTT. The encoded protein is CASSWVFGRPQHF. The full variable domain, in which reference TRBV5-5 and TRBJ1-5 provide the parts outside the CDR3, is DAGVTQSPTHLIKTRGQQVTLRCSPISGHKSVSWYQQVLGQGPQFIFQYYEKEERGRGNFPDRFSARQFPNYSSELNVNALLLGDSALYLCASSWVFGRPQHFGDGTRLSIL.

The genes are TRBV27 and TRBJ1-4; D not certain. Germline-derived CDR1 and CDR2 are MNHEY and SMNVEV (reference sequence). V was cut by 6 bases and J by 0 bases, with 11 bases left in between. The CDR3 sequence is 15 residues long. CDR3 DNA: TGTGCCAGCAGACGGCCAGGTGCAACTAATGAAAAACTGTTTTTT. Translation: CASRRPGATNEKLFF.

The CDR3 sequence: CASKLPGSGGTEAFF. DNA of the CDR3: TGTGCCAGCAAGCTGCCAGGGTCGGGTGGCACTGAAGCTTTCTTT. The chain couples TRBV28 to TRBJ1-1, with D perhaps matching TRBD1 (5 bases). V lost 7 bases and J 4 bases, leaving 19 bases between the germline ends. This CDR3 has 15 residues. CDR1 is MDHEN, CDR2 SYDVKM, per germline. Looking up the rest from reference TRBV28 and TRBJ1-1 gives the full variable domain: DVKVTQSSRYLVKRTGEKVFLECVQDMDHENMFWYRQDPGLGLRLIYFSYDVKMKEKGDIPEGYSVSREKKERFSLILESASTNQTSMYLCASKLPGSGGTEAFFGQGTRLTVV.

This clone was observed a handful of times. The gene calls are TRBV2 and TRBJ1-4; D gene ambiguous. Trimming stripped 3 bases from V and 4 bases from J, with 12 bases between. The CDR3 spans 15 residues. The germline V gene has CDR1 SNHLY and CDR2 FYNNEI. This CDR3 reads CASSDGLSVNEKLFF. CDR3 DNA: TGTGCCAGCAGTGATGGACTCTCGGTTAATGAAAAACTGTTTTTT.

The J gene is TRBJ1-3, the V gene TRBV20-1; D is undetermined. Germline CDR1 is DFQATT and CDR2 is SNEGSKA (reference sequence). The CDR3 contains 11 residues. Trimming took off 7 bases at V and 2 bases at J, with 6 bases between the two ends. DNA of the CDR3: TGCAGTGTTGGAACTGGAAACACCATATATTTT. The encoded protein is CSVGTGNTIYF.